This entry lists 27 T cell receptor beta chains sequenced from one sample in a study of regulatory T cells in long-lasting Graves disease. Stated time point: newly diagnosed GD, antithyroid drugs for less than 3 months. With RNA extracted from PBMCs as input, the TCR library was made. Both iRepertoire HTBI primers and Arm-PCR of CDR3 regions were used to build the TCR beta libraries. In TCRdb, the multiplex PCR reads were re-called with MiXCR into one record per CDR3 protein. The data show some 600,000 distinct CDR3 sequences, 15% to 20% seen once. These data also formed part of another study, on T cells in Graves' hyperthyroidism and ophthalmopathy.

The starting material was peripheral blood mononuclear cells (PBMCs), obtained at new diagnosis, from a patient treated with antithyroid drugs. These receptor sequences come from a man aged 18 to 29 with Graves disease.

The gene calls are TRBV10-3 and TRBJ1-6; no definite D call. The CDR3 contains 14 residues. CDR1 ENHRY and CDR2 SYGVKD come from the germline V gene. Trimming removed 10 bases from V and 0 bases from J, with 10 bases in between. The CDR3 spells CATCRDSYNSPLHF. The DNA for the CDR3 is TGTGCCACCTGTAGAGACTCCTATAATTCACCCCTCCACTTT.

This clonotype was seen just once. The rearrangement joins TRBV19 to TRBJ1-5, with D possibly matching TRBD1 (5 bases). The V gene lost 5 bases and the J gene lost 0 bases, with 17 bases spanning the gap. This CDR3 is built from 17 residues. Germline V gene lookup returns CDR1 LNHDA and CDR2 SQIVND (reference sequence). CDR3 in DNA: TGTGCCAGTAGTCCGCGGGGCACCGCTTATAGCAATCAGCCCCAGCATTTT. Its protein is CASSPRGTAYSNQPQHF.

This clonotype is a singleton in its sample. A read error is possible here, since a much larger clone lies one base away. V and J are TRBV27 and TRBJ1-1; D unclear. Germline-derived CDR1 and CDR2 are MNHEY and SMNVEV (reference sequence). This CDR3 has 16 amino acids. The DNA for the CDR3 is TGTGTCAGCAGTTCACCTTCGGTGATGAGAAACACTGAAGCTTTCTTT. Translating gives CVSSSPSVMRNTEAFF.

This clonotype came up many times. The chain carries TRBV6-2 or TRBV6-3 and TRBJ2-1; 8 bases fit TRBD2. The V segment lost 5 bases and the J segment 3 bases; nucleotides outside the gene matches: 12. The CDR3 contains 17 residues. From germline, CDR1 is MNHEY and CDR2 SVGEGT. The CDR3: CASSEVTRTSSYNEQFF. Written as DNA, the CDR3 is TGTGCCAGCAGTGAAGTCACCCGGACTAGCAGCTACAATGAGCAGTTCTTC.

In its sample, this clonotype was seen a few times. V usage is TRBV20-1 and J usage is TRBJ2-1; TRBD2 aligns across 11 bases. With V trimmed by 3 bases and J by 10 bases, 8 bases remained unmatched. This CDR3 has 14 amino acids. The germline V gene encodes CDR1 DFQATT and CDR2 SNEGSKA (reference sequence). In nucleotides, the CDR3 is TGCAGTGCTAGCCGAACGGGACTAGCGGCCGAGCAGTTCTTC. It is translated as CSASRTGLAAEQFF.

This clonotype has more than one count but fewer than ten. The chain joins TRBV30 to TRBJ2-6; 8 bases map to TRBD2. This CDR3 is 16 amino acids long. Losses at the gene ends were 3 bases for V and 0 bases for J; bases not matched to a gene: 4. From germline, CDR1 is GTSNPN and CDR2 SVGIG (reference sequence). CDR3 in amino acids: CAWRTGLGSGANVLTF. CDR3 in DNA: TGTGCCTGGAGGACGGGACTAGGCTCTGGGGCCAACGTCCTGACTTTC.

There are many counts of this clonotype. J is TRBJ2-7 and V is TRBV11-2; 13 bases align to TRBD2. Per the germline V gene, CDR1 is SGHAT and CDR2 is FQNNGV. V shed 0 bases, J shed 1 base, and the junction held 6 bases outside the gene matches. This CDR3 region has 18 residues. CDR3 loop: CASSLDPTSGRLSYEQYF. The CDR3 nucleotides are TGTGCCAGCAGCTTAGACCCGACTAGCGGGAGGCTTTCCTACGAGCAGTACTTC.

With respect to this clonotype: A much larger clone differs by one base, so this may be a read error. The chain carries TRBV29-1 and TRBJ2-3; 9 positions match TRBD2. The germline gives CDR1 SQVTM, CDR2 ANQGSEA. The CDR3 is made up of 13 amino acids. J gave up 4 bases and V 7 bases, and 6 bases lay outside the gene matches. The DNA of the CDR3 is TGCAGCGCTGCGCGGGAGGGCCCAGATACGCAGTATTTT. This encodes CSAAREGPDTQYF.

J is TRBJ2-7 and V is TRBV4-1; a weak D match, TRBD1 (7 bases). The CDR3 is made up of 15 amino acids. Trimming cost V 4 bases and J 1 base, with 14 bases left between them. Germline loops: CDR1 MGHRA, CDR2 YSYEKL. CDR3 DNA: TGCGCCAGCAGCCTTATACCAGGGGGGTCCTACGAGCAGTACTTC. This sequence encodes CASSLIPGGSYEQYF.

This clonotype appeared once. The chain couples TRBV6-2 or TRBV6-3 to TRBJ1-2, with D possibly TRBD1 on 6 matching bases. Trimming took 10 bases from V and 2 from J, leaving 14 bases between them. The CDR3 contains 13 residues. The V gene's germline CDR1 is MNHEY and CDR2 SVGEGT. DNA for the CDR3: TGTGCCACCCGACAGGTGCTAAACTATGGCTACACCTTC. Protein sequence: CATRQVLNYGYTF.

As regards this clonotype: A single base separates this from a much larger clone, so it may be a read error. The chain uses TRBV7-9 and TRBJ2-2; D might be TRBD2 (6 bases). The CDR3 runs to 15 residues. V gave up 5 bases and J gave up 5 bases, with 15 bases separating them. Germline V lookup: CDR1 SEHNR, CDR2 FQNEAQ (reference sequence). The CDR3 sequence: CASSPRLVPTGELFF. In DNA form, the CDR3 reads TGTGCCAGCAGCCCCCGACTAGTGCCGACCGGGGAGCTGTTTTTT.

This clonotype was seen ten or more times. The chain is built from TRBV30 and TRBJ1-1; no reliable D call. Germline V gene sequence: CDR1 GTSNPN, CDR2 SVGIG (reference sequence). The CDR3 runs to 13 residues. Trimming took 2 bases from V and 4 from J, leaving 11 bases between them. This chain's CDR3 is CAWSLDGFTEAFF. CDR3 sequence (DNA): TGTGCCTGGAGTCTTGACGGGTTCACTGAAGCTTTCTTT.

CDR3 sequence reads: CASSLVAGREKLFF. CDR3 DNA: TGCGCCAGCAGCTTGGTAGCAGGCCGGGAAAAACTGTTTTTT. The chain employs TRBV5-1 and TRBJ1-4; D call uncertain. This CDR3 region has 14 residues. The germline V and J ends were trimmed by 0 bases and 8 bases, with 11 bases remaining between them. Per germline, CDR1 SGHRS and CDR2 YFSETQ.

In its sample, this clonotype was seen a few times. V gene TRBV4-1 combines with J gene TRBJ2-5; TRBD2 matches 9 bases. The J call is in doubt because the DNA end fits TRBJ2-7 better. Looked up from germline, CDR1 is MGHRA and CDR2 is YSYEKL. This CDR3 comprises 17 residues. The CDR3 region is CASSRGGLAGNTGEQYF. The DNA of the CDR3 is TGCGCCAGCAGCCGCGGGGGGCTAGCGGGAAATACGGGCGAGCAGTACTTC.

The chain couples TRBV5-4 to TRBJ1-1; no definite D call. The V and J ends lost 3 bases and 2 bases respectively, with 11 bases between them. The CDR3 contains 14 residues. Germline-derived CDR1 and CDR2 are SGHNT and YYREEE (reference sequence). CDR3: CASSSLAGNTEAFF. The CDR3 DNA is TGTGCCAGCAGCTCCCTGGCGGGAAACACTGAAGCTTTCTTT.

This clonotype was seen more than once but under ten times. This sequence joins TRBV2 and TRBJ1-6; D not resolved. V shed 2 bases and J shed 6 bases, with 5 bases lying between them. Germline CDR1 reads SNHLY; CDR2 reads FYNNEI. The CDR3 is 13 residues long. The CDR3, as DNA: TGTGCCAGCAGTGAAAACTTTAATTCACCCCTCCACTTT. Its protein is CASSENFNSPLHF.

The J gene is TRBJ1-5, the V gene TRBV30; 11 positions agree with TRBD1. The CDR3 has 15 residues. Trimming cost V 8 bases and J 6 bases; bases outside gene matches: 12. Germline V gene data show CDR1 as GTSNPN and CDR2 as SVGIG (reference sequence). CDR3 sequence reads: CAGDSGTGGGQPQHF. Here the CDR3 DNA reads TGTGCCGGGGATTCCGGGACAGGGGGGGGTCAGCCCCAGCATTTT.

This rearrangement joins TRBV7-2 to TRBJ2-7, with D unresolved. The CDR3 is 13 residues long. Germline V gives CDR1 SGHTA, CDR2 FQGNSA. Trimming shortened V by 5 bases and J by 7 bases, and 15 bases separated the two germline ends. This chain's CDR3 is CASSPDLVREQYF. The CDR3, as DNA: TGTGCCAGCAGCCCCGATCTGGTGCGGGAGCAGTACTTC.

The chain uses TRBV5-4 and TRBJ2-1, with D possibly TRBD2 on 5 matching bases. V was clipped by 4 bases and J by 2 bases, with 13 bases between them. The germline gives CDR1 SGHNT, CDR2 YYREEE (reference sequence). This CDR3 contains 15 residues. This CDR3 is CASSQRTPPYNEQFF. The CDR3 DNA is TGTGCCAGCAGCCAAAGGACTCCGCCCTACAATGAGCAGTTCTTC.

This clonotype showed up many times. The chain uses TRBV28 and TRBJ2-5, with D possibly being TRBD2 (6 bases). The CDR3 runs to 13 residues. From germline, CDR1 is MDHEN and CDR2 SYDVKM. V lost 3 bases and J 4 bases, leaving 9 bases between the germline ends. CDR3 DNA sequence: TGTGCCAGCAGTTTGGGGGGTCGAGAGACCCAGTACTTC. This gives the protein CASSLGGRETQYF.

This clonotype was seen more than once but under ten times. The gene calls are TRBV3-1 and TRBJ1-6; no firm D call. Per the germline V gene, CDR1 is LGHDT and CDR2 is YNNKEL (reference sequence). This CDR3 region has 13 residues. Trimming shortened V by 0 bases and J by 7 bases, and 4 bases separated the two germline ends. The CDR3 DNA sequence: TGTGCCAGCAGCCAAGAAGGGAATTCACCCCTCCACTTT. Amino acid sequence: CASSQEGNSPLHF.

Details on this clonotype: One base away lies a much larger clone, so this may be a sequencing read error. The genes are TRBV30 and TRBJ1-2; 9 bases fit TRBD1. This CDR3 comprises 14 residues. Germline V gene sequence: CDR1 GTSNPN, CDR2 SVGIG (reference sequence). The trim removed 3 bases at V and 4 bases at J, leaving 6 bases unmatched. The CDR3 sequence: CAWSYTGGGYGYTF. As DNA, the CDR3 is TGTGCCTGGAGCTACACAGGGGGCGGCTATGGCTACACCTTC.

The rearrangement joins TRBV5-6 to TRBJ1-1; D unclear. The germline V and J ends were trimmed by 3 bases and 3 bases, with 15 bases remaining between them. CDR1 and CDR2 from the germline V gene are SGHDT and YYEEEE. The CDR3 length is 15 residues. In DNA form, the CDR3 reads TGTGCCAGCAGCTCCACCCACCTGACCGACACTGAAGCTTTCTTT. Its protein is CASSSTHLTDTEAFF.

This chain connects TRBV5-6 to TRBJ1-5; the D gene is possibly TRBD1 (6 bases). CDR1 is SGHDT, CDR2 YYEEEE, per germline. This CDR3 region has 15 residues. The V end was cut by 3 bases, the J end by 4 bases, with 14 bases between. The DNA for the CDR3 is TGTGCCAGCAGCTCGGCTCCGGGACAAAATCAGCCCCAGCATTTT. It specifies CASSSAPGQNQPQHF.

This chain joins TRBV7-9 and TRBJ1-1; D is uncertain. This CDR3 region has 12 residues. Germline CDR1 is SEHNR and CDR2 is FQNEAQ (reference sequence). Trimming left V 6 bases short and J 1 base short, with 6 bases between. CDR3 coding DNA: TGTGCCAGCAGACACACGAACACTGAAGCTTTCTTT. Translation: CASRHTNTEAFF.

A few counts support this clonotype. The rearrangement joins TRBV5-1 to TRBJ1-2, with 8 positions matching TRBD1. V dropped 3 bases and J dropped 2; count of bases not matched to a gene: 3. This CDR3 has 14 amino acids. Germline V gives CDR1 SGHRS, CDR2 YFSETQ. The CDR3 reads CASSSYRGNYGYTF. The CDR3 coding sequence is TGCGCCAGCAGCTCCTACAGGGGGAACTATGGCTACACCTTC. Full variable domain (missing parts from reference TRBV5-1 and TRBJ1-2): KAGVTQTPRYLIKTRGQQVTLSCSPISGHRSVSWYQQTPGQGLQFLFEYFSETQRNKGNFPGRFSGRQFSNSRSEMNVSTLELGDSALYLCASSSYRGNYGYTFGSGTRLTVV.

CDR3 nucleotide sequence: TGCAGCGTTGGGGACAGGGCGTTCTACGAGCAGTACTTC. It specifies CSVGDRAFYEQYF. The chain has TRBV29-1 and TRBJ2-7; TRBD1 matches 9 bases. The CDR3 has 13 residues. With V trimmed by 4 bases and J by 3 bases, 4 bases remained unmatched. CDR1 is SQVTM, CDR2 ANQGSEA, per germline.